A single sample is the source of the 22 T cell receptor beta chains below, sequenced in a study of T cell repertoires in cytomegalovirus infection. No antigen has been assigned to these receptors. In TCRdb, the reads were re-called with MiXCR into one record per CDR3 protein. Among about 920,000 distinct CDR3 sequences listed, about a third were seen once. The starting material was cultured CD8+ T cells from PBMCs, obtained from culture after CMV antigen stimulation. Receptors were obtained from a human donor in good health (CMV status not recorded). Some clones in this sample may be carry-over from other donors' samples.

The chain recombines TRBV5-8 with TRBJ2-7; D not resolved. Trimming cost V 9 bases and J 7 bases, with 8 bases left between them. Per the germline V gene, CDR1 is SGHTS and CDR2 is YDEGEE. This CDR3 comprises 9 residues. The CDR3 DNA is TGTGCCACCAGTTGGGAGCAGTACGTC. Translating it yields CATSWEQYV.

This chain connects TRBV6-1 to TRBJ2-7; D might be TRBD2 (5 bases). Per germline, CDR1 MNHNS and CDR2 SASEGT. V dropped 0 bases and J dropped 7 bases, with 10 bases sitting between them. This CDR3 spans 13 amino acids. The CDR3 DNA reads as TGTGCCAGCAGTGAAGCGGCTACGGGGGAGCAGTACGTC. Translated, it gives CASSEAATGEQYV.

This clonotype occurred many times. The rearrangement uses TRBV7-2 and TRBJ2-1, with D unresolved. Trimming pared 3 bases from V and 3 bases from J, leaving 9 bases between. There are 14 residues in the CDR3. In germline, CDR1 is SGHTA, CDR2 FQGNSA. Here the CDR3 reads CASSLAGHYNEQFF. For the CDR3, the DNA is TGTGCCAGCAGCTTGGCAGGTCACTACAATGAGCAGTTCTTC.

This clonotype has just a few counts. The chain recombines TRBV6-5 with TRBJ1-1; D unresolved. The CDR3 has 15 residues. The V gene lost 6 bases and the J gene lost 3 bases, with 17 bases spanning the gap. Germline V gene sequence: CDR1 MNHEY, CDR2 SVGAGI. Here the CDR3 DNA reads TGTGCCAGCAGCCCCTTTTACGGCGGGGACACTGAAGCTTTCTTT. It specifies CASSPFYGGDTEAFF.

As for this clonotype: A junction end diverges from the germline sequence, so it may reflect a read error. The J gene is TRBJ1-6, the V gene TRBV14; 8 positions agree with TRBD1. The CDR3 spans 15 residues. Per the germline V gene, CDR1 is SGHDN and CDR2 is FVKESK. The CDR3 loop is CANSHPGGVDSPLHF. CDR3 DNA sequence: TGTGCCAACAGCCACCCAGGGGGCGTTGATTCACCCCTCCACTTT.

This clonotype was picked up many times. The genes are TRBV7-2 and TRBJ2-5, with TRBD1 matching over 9 bases. Germline assignment: CDR1 SGHTA and CDR2 FQGNSA. The CDR3 has 15 residues. The J segment lost 5 bases and the V segment lost 1 base, leaving 5 bases of the junction unmatched. In DNA, the CDR3 is TGTGCCAGCAGCTTAGGGACAGGGGAAGGGGAGACCCAGTACTTC. Its protein is CASSLGTGEGETQYF.

This rearrangement joins TRBV6-1 to TRBJ2-1; TRBD2 is a possible D gene (6 bases). The germline V gene has CDR1 MNHNS and CDR2 SASEGT. The CDR3 covers 14 residues. V lost 3 bases, J lost 9 bases, and 15 bases lay in between. The CDR3 DNA sequence: TGTGCCAGCAGTGACCGGGACCGGCGGGGTGAGCAGTTCTTC. Amino acid sequence: CASSDRDRRGEQFF.

In regard to this clonotype: The junction departs from the called germline gene at one end, perhaps through a read error. The V gene is TRBV7-8, the J gene TRBJ2-5, with 8 bases identical to TRBD1. Germline V lookup: CDR1 SGHVS, CDR2 FQNEAQ. This CDR3 spans 14 amino acids. Written as DNA, the CDR3 is TGTGTCAGCAGCCCCGGGACAGGCCAAGAGACCCAGTACTTC. The encoded protein is CVSSPGTGQETQYF.

This chain links TRBV6-2 or TRBV6-3 with TRBJ2-5, with TRBD2 identical over 7 bases. Looked up from germline, CDR1 is MNHEY and CDR2 is SVGEGT. J lost 2 bases, V lost 0 bases, and 3 bases had no gene match. The CDR3 runs to 15 residues. CDR3 coding DNA: TGTGCCAGCAGTTACTCTCGGACTAGTCAAGAGACCCAGTACTTC. This translates into CASSYSRTSQETQYF.

The chain uses TRBV6-6 and TRBJ2-2; TRBD2 matches 16 bases. The CDR3 totals 18 residues. The germline V gene encodes CDR1 MNHNY and CDR2 SVGAGI (reference sequence). The trim removed 6 bases at V and 2 bases at J, leaving 6 bases unmatched. CDR3 residues: CASRSGTSGGDNTGELFF. CDR3 DNA: TGTGCCAGCAGGTCCGGGACTAGCGGGGGGGATAACACCGGGGAGCTGTTTTTT.

The rearrangement joins TRBV27 to TRBJ2-7; 8 bases match TRBD1. The ends lost 9 bases at V and 2 bases at J; junction bases unmatched: 6. From germline, CDR1 is MNHEY and CDR2 SMNVEV (reference sequence). CDR3 size: 13 residues. The CDR3 spells CASGPGGPYEQYF. CDR3 sequence (DNA): TGTGCCAGTGGTCCAGGGGGCCCCTACGAGCAGTACTTC.

This clonotype was counted a few times. The genes are TRBV19 and TRBJ1-1; D uncertain. With 6 bases removed from V and 2 bases from J, the gap between germline ends came to 10 bases. The CDR3 runs to 13 residues. From germline, CDR1 is LNHDA and CDR2 SQIVND (reference sequence). This CDR3 reads CASRPDQNTEAFF. CDR3 nucleotide sequence: TGTGCCAGTAGACCGGACCAAAACACTGAAGCTTTCTTT. Together with reference TRBV19 and TRBJ1-1, the CDR3 gives the full variable domain: DGGITQSPKYLFRKEGQNVTLSCEQNLNHDAMYWYRQDPGQGLRLIYYSQIVNDFQKGDIAEGYSVSREKKESFPLTVTSAQKNPTAFYLCASRPDQNTEAFFGQGTRLTVV.

This clonotype was seen a handful of times. The chain employs TRBV7-6 and TRBJ2-1; TRBD2 agrees at 10 bases. CDR1 is SGHVS and CDR2 is FNYEAQ in the germline V gene. The CDR3 sequence is 15 residues long. The V and J ends lost 4 bases and 3 bases, in that order; junction bases with no gene match: 3. CDR3 nucleotide sequence: TGTGCCAGCAGCTCCCCTAGCGGGGGCTACAATGAGCAGTTCTTC. This encodes CASSSPSGGYNEQFF.

The table lists this clonotype with a few counts. The V call is TRBV28, the J call TRBJ2-3; D remains ambiguous. CDR3 length: 18 residues. CDR1 MDHEN and CDR2 SYDVKM come from the germline V gene. Trimming removed 0 bases at V and 2 bases at J, with 18 bases between. CDR3 in amino acids: CASSLWDAPIRTTDTQYF. CDR3 nucleotides: TGTGCCAGCAGTTTATGGGATGCCCCGATCCGGACCACAGATACGCAGTATTTT.

The DNA of the CDR3 is TGTGCCAGCAGTGTGGGACAGATCTATGGCTACACCTTC. Its protein is CASSVGQIYGYTF. The chain couples TRBV12-3 or TRBV12-4 to TRBJ1-2; 7 bases match TRBD1. The J segment lost 4 bases and the V segment lost 5 bases, leaving 4 bases of the junction unmatched. The CDR3 loop spans 13 amino acids.

A few counts support this clonotype. J is TRBJ1-1 and V is TRBV20-1; a possible D gene is TRBD1 (6 bases). CDR1 and CDR2 from the germline V gene are DFQATT and SNEGSKA (reference sequence). Trimming cost V 0 bases and J 11 bases, with 19 bases left between them. The CDR3 runs to 14 residues. The CDR3 region is CSARDQAQQGLAFF. The CDR3 DNA reads as TGCAGTGCTAGAGATCAGGCCCAGCAGGGGTTGGCTTTCTTT.

This sequence joins TRBV18 and TRBJ1-6, with 9 bases fitting TRBD1. The CDR3 covers 14 residues. V was pared by 4 bases and J by 8 bases, with 3 bases of the junction left unmatched. From germline, CDR1 is KGHSH and CDR2 LQKENI. This CDR3 reads CASSRQGVDSPLHF. The DNA of the CDR3 is TGTGCCAGCTCACGACAGGGGGTTGATTCACCCCTCCACTTT.

This rearrangement joins TRBV7-9 to TRBJ2-7; D is ambiguous. The germline V gene encodes CDR1 SEHNR and CDR2 FQNEAQ (reference sequence). V was pared by 1 base and J by 5 bases, with 6 bases between. The CDR3 totals 12 residues. The CDR3 here is CASSLVVHEQYV. The CDR3 region has the DNA TGTGCCAGCAGCTTAGTAGTCCACGAGCAGTACGTC.

The chain employs TRBV27 and TRBJ2-3, with 7 bases lining up with TRBD2. The J segment lost 0 bases and the V segment lost 2 bases, leaving 5 bases of the junction unmatched. The CDR3 consists of 16 residues. Germline CDR1 is MNHEY and CDR2 is SMNVEV (reference sequence). The CDR3 sequence is CASSLTGLESTDTQYF. In nucleotides, the CDR3 is TGTGCCAGCAGTTTAACCGGACTAGAGAGCACAGATACGCAGTATTTT.

This clonotype was counted a few times. J is TRBJ2-3 and V is TRBV10-3; D is unresolved. With 2 bases removed from V and 2 bases from J, the gap between germline ends came to 11 bases. Germline V gene data show CDR1 as ENHRY and CDR2 as SYGVKD. This CDR3 is 15 amino acids long. DNA of the CDR3: TGTGCCATCAGTGAGCTTAAACTAATCACAGATACGCAGTATTTT. This encodes CAISELKLITDTQYF.

Notes on this clonotype: One base away lies a much larger clone, so this may be a sequencing read error. The rearrangement joins TRBV7-2 to TRBJ1-4; D ambiguous. The germline V and J ends were trimmed by 1 base and 0 bases, with 9 bases remaining between them. CDR3 length equals 16 residues. Germline loops: CDR1 SGHTA, CDR2 FQGNSA. CDR3 in amino acids: CASSLDWPATNEKLFF. In nucleotides, the CDR3 is TGTGCCAGCAGCTTAGACTGGCCGGCAACTAATGAAAAACTGTTTTTT.

The chain recombines TRBV27 with TRBJ1-1, with D possibly matching TRBD1 (5 bases). Germline values: CDR1 MNHEY, CDR2 SMNVEV (reference sequence). The CDR3 runs to 14 residues. V lost 7 bases to trimming and J lost 7 bases, with 19 bases between them. Here the CDR3 reads CASTLGLGLGEAFF. CDR3 DNA: TGTGCCAGCACTCTCGGTTTGGGGCTGGGTGAAGCTTTCTTT.